This is a list of T cell receptor beta chains from one sample in a study of T-cell reconstitution after alpha-beta-depleted transplantation in children. In TCRdb, the PCR reads were re-called with MiXCR into one record per CDR3 protein. The repertoire holds some 600,000 distinct CDR3 sequences, with 10% to 15% as singletons. The material sequenced was PBMCs, mostly from graft donor cells, taken 360 days after TCRalphabeta/CD19-depleted stem cell transplant. The origin of the receptors is a male patient aged 5 to 17 who had a stem cell transplant for acute myeloid leukemia, so the T cells may come from the graft donor. CDR3s leave out the opening cysteine and the closing phenylalanine or tryptophan.

V gene	CDR3 protein
TRBV7-2	ASSSLATSGPYNEQF
TRBV6-2/TRBV6-3	ASSYPGTTNTGELF
TRBV9	ASSSKVLAAFYEQY
TRBV27	ASSFAQGLAGTVRQY
TRBV9	ASSAVSAATDTQY
TRBV7-9	ASRSTGGGTGELF
TRBV18	ASSPLRQGSAKNIQY
TRBV6-2/TRBV6-3	ASSYSTAYEQY
TRBV4-2	ASSQENLGGAGELF
TRBV9	ASSVVEQSVSEQF
TRBV20-1	SASGEGGDEQY
TRBV4-3	ASSRLPGQSSYEQY
TRBV5-8	ASSLGQGRRQETQY
TRBV27	ASTAGQGASGRDMYEQY
TRBV4-3	ASSQDLAGARNQPQH
TRBV11-2	ASSRGQGQYEQF
TRBV7-2	ASSLGGSNREQY
TRBV29-1	SVYIAGGDLSYNEQF
TRBV30	AWSVRKGYSSDTQY
TRBV19	ASSRGHHYNEQF
TRBV20-1	SGLFTYEQY
TRBV29-1	SVSGLAGGEFGEQY
TRBV6-2/TRBV6-3	ASSYPLGGASSYNEQF
TRBV7-9	ASSFVSNNEQF
TRBV4-3	ASSHRLAGSSYNEQF
TRBV19	ASSLPGGVAIYEQY
TRBV28	ASLSLQAGEGADTQY
TRBV7-6	ASSLSWASTDTQY